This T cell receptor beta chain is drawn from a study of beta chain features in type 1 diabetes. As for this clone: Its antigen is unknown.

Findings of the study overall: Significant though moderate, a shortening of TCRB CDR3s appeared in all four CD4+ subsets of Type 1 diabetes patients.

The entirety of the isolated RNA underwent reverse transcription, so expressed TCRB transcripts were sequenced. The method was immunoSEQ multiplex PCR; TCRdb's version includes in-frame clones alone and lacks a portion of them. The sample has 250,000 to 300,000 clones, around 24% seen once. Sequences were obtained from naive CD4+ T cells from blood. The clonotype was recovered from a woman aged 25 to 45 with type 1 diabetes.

CDR3: CASSLASGSYNEQFF. In DNA, the CDR3 is TGTGCCAGCAGCTTAGCCAGCGGGAGCTACAATGAGCAGTTCTTC. The rearrangement joins TRBV11-1 to TRBJ2-1; 8 positions agree with TRBD2. This CDR3 has 15 residues. The V gene end was trimmed by 0 bases and the J gene end by 3 bases; junction bases not matched to a gene: 1. The V gene's germline CDR1 is SGHAT and CDR2 FQDESV (reference sequence).